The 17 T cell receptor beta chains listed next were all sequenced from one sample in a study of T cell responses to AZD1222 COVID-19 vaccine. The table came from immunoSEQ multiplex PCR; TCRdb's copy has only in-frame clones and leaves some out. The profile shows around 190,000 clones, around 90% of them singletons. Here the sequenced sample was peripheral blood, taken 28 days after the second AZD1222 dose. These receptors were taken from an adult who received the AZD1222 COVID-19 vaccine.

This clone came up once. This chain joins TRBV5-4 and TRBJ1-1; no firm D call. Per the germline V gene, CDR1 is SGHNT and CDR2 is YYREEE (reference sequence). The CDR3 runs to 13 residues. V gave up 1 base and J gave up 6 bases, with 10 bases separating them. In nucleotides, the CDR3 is TGTGCCAGCAGCTTGATGGGGATCCCTGAAGCTTTCTTT. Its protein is CASSLMGIPEAFF.

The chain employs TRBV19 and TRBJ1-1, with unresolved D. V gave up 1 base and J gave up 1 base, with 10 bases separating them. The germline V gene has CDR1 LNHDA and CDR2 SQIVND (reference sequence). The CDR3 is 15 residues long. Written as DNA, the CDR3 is TGTGCCAGTAGTATAGTCGCCGGTGGGAACACTGAAGCTTTCTTT. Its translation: CASSIVAGGNTEAFF.

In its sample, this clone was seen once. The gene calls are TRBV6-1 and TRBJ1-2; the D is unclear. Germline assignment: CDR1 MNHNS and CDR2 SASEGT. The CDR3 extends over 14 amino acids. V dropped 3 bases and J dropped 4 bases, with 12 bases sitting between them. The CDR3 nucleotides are TGTGCCAGCAGTGAGGCGCTTCTTGGCTATGGCTACACCTTC. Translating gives CASSEALLGYGYTF.

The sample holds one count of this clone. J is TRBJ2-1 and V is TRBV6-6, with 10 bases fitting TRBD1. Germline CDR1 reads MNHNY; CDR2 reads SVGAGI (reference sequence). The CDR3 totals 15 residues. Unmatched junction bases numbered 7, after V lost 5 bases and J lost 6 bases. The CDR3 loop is CASSLGQGVGNEQFF. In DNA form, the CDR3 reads TGTGCCAGCAGTCTCGGACAGGGGGTCGGCAATGAGCAGTTCTTC.

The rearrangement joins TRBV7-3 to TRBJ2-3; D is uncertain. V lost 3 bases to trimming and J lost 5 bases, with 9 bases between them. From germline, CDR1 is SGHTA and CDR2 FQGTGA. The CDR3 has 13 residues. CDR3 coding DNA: TGTGCCAGCAGCTTCACCCCCCGAGATACGCAGTATTTT. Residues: CASSFTPRDTQYF.

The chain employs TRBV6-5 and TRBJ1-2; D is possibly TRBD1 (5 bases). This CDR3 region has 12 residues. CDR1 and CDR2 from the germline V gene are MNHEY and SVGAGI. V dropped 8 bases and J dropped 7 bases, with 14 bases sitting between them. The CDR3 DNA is TGTGCCAGCCTCCACGGGGGGGGTGGCTACACCTTC. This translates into CASLHGGGGYTF.

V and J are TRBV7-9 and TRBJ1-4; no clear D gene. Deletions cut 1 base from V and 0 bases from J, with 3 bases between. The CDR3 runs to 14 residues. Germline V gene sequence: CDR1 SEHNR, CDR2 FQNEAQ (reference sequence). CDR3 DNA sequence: TGTGCCAGCAGCTTAGACTCAACTAATGAAAAACTGTTTTTT. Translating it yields CASSLDSTNEKLFF.

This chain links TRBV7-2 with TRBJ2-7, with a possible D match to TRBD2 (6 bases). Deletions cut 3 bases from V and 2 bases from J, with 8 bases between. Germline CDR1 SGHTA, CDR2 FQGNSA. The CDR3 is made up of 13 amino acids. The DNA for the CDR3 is TGTGCCAGCAGCTTGGACTATGCCTACGAGCAGTACTTC. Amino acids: CASSLDYAYEQYF.

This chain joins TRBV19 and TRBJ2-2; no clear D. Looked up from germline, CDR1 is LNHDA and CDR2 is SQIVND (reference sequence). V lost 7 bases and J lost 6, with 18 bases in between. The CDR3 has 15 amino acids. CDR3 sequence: CASNVGFQFAGELFF. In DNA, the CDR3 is TGTGCCAGTAATGTCGGCTTTCAGTTTGCCGGGGAGCTGTTTTTT.

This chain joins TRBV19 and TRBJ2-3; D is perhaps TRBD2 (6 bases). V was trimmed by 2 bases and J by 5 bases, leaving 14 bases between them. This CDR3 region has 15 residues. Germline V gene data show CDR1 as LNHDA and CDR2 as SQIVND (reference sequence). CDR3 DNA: TGTGCCAGTAGTATACGTCGTTGGGAGGAAGATACGCAGTATTTT. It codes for CASSIRRWEEDTQYF.

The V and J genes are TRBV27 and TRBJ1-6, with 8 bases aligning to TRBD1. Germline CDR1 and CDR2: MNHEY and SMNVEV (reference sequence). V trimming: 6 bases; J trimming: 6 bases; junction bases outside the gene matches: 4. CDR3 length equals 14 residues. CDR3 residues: CASRSGQGNSPLHF. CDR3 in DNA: TGTGCCAGCAGATCCGGACAGGGTAATTCACCCCTCCACTTT.

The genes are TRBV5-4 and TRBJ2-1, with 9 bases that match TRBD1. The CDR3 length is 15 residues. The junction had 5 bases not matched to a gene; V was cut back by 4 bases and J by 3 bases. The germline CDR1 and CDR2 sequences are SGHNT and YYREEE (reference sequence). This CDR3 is CASSRGQGNYNEQFF. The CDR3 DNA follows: TGTGCCAGCAGCCGAGGACAGGGGAACTACAATGAGCAGTTCTTC. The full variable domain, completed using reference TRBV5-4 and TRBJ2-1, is ETGVTQSPTHLIKTRGQQVTLRCSSQSGHNTVSWYQQALGQGPQFIFQYYREEENGRGNFPPRFSGLQFPNYSSELNVNALELDDSALYLCASSRGQGNYNEQFFGPGTRLTVL.

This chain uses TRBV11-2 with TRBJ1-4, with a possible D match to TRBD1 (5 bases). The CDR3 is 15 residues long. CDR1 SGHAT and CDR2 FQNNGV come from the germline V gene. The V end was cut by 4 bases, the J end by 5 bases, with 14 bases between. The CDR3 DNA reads TGTGCCAGCAGCTCCCAACCGGGGGAAAATGAAAAACTGTTTTTT. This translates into CASSSQPGENEKLFF.

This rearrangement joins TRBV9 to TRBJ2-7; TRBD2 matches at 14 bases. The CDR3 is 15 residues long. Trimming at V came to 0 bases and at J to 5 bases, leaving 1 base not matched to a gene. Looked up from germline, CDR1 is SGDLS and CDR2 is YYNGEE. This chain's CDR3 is CASSVAGLAGDEQYF. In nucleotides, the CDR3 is TGTGCCAGCAGCGTAGCGGGACTAGCGGGAGACGAGCAGTACTTC.

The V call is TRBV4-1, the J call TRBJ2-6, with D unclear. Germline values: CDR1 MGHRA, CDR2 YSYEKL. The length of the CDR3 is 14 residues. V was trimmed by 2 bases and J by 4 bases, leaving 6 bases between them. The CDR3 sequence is CASSQNSGANVLTF. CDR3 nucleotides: TGCGCCAGCAGCCAAAACTCCGGGGCCAACGTCCTGACTTTC.

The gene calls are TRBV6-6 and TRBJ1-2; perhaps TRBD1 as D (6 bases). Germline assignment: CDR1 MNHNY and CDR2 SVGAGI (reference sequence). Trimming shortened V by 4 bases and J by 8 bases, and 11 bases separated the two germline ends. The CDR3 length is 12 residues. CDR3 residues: CASSLYREGYTF. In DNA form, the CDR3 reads TGTGCCAGCAGTTTATACAGGGAGGGCTACACCTTC.

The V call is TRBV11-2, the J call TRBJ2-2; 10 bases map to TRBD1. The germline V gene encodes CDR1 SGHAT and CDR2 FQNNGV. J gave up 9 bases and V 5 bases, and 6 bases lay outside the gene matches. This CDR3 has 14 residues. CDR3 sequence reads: CASSAGTGERELFF. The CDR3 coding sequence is TGTGCCAGCAGCGCTGGGACAGGGGAGCGGGAGCTGTTTTTT.